This T cell receptor beta chain was captured by sequencing in a study of monozygotic twins with inflammatory bowel disease. The CDR3 has 14 amino acids. Germline CDR1 SGHAT, CDR2 FQNNGV. TCRdb re-called the 5' RACE reads and shows each CDR3 protein once, DNA omitted. This repertoire includes approximately 150,000 distinct CDR3 sequences. The clonotype originates from a human donor with ulcerative colitis or Crohn's disease, or a healthy co-twin of an affected twin (not recorded which). Sequencing input: blood. The chain joins TRBV11-2 to TRBJ2-5; checking the TCRdb D call of TRBD1 is not possible without DNA. The CDR3: CASSFGTGGETQYF.